This TCR beta chain is from a study of T cells in Graves' hyperthyroidism and ophthalmopathy. Germline V CDR1 and CDR2: SEHNR, FQNEAQ (reference sequence). CDR3 length: 13 amino acids. Between the trimmed V and J ends, which lost 5 bases and 6 bases, there was a span of 14 bases. What was amplified from RNA transcripts were TCR beta CDR3 regions. First-round RT-PCR with HTBI primers amplified the TCR CDR3 region. Each CDR3 protein is one row after TCRdb ran MiXCR on the multiplex PCR reads. The table shows fewer than 350,000 distinct CDR3 sequences, with around a sixth occurring only once. In this sample, this clonotype turned up many times.

The sequence was obtained from a woman in her forties with Graves' ophthalmopathy. The sample comprised blood. This chain uses TRBV7-9 with TRBJ2-7; D perhaps matches TRBD2 (6 bases). CDR3 protein: CASSPVGGGEQYF. In DNA form, the CDR3 reads TGTGCCAGCAGCCCCGTCGGGGGAGGCGAGCAGTACTTC.